This TCR beta chain was recovered during a study of CXCR3-negative and CXCR3-positive naive CD8 T cells. The germline CDR1 and CDR2 sequences are MDHEN and SYDVKM. This CDR3 contains 14 residues. Comments on this clonotype: As yet, its antigen is unknown.

The study sorted every CD8+ T cell subset in triplicate at 300,000 cells each. The CD45RO-CCR7+CD27+CD95- phenotype denoted naive CD8+ T cells. Study-wide points: Memory CD8+ cells showed much lower diversity, while both naive subsets were comparably high. For CXCR3-positive naive cells, TRB CDR3s were more hydrophobic than those of CXCR3-negative naive cells.

Researchers prepared the TRB cDNA libraries using 5' RACE with UMI labels. After re-calling the 5' RACE reads, TCRdb lists one entry per CDR3 protein, DNA absent. The table for this sample gives around 160,000 distinct CDR3 sequences. Material: naive CXCR3+ CD8+ T cells from blood. Subset of the sample: CD45RO-CCR7+CD27+CD95- naive CD8+ T cells expressing CXCR3 (TNR3+). This clonotype was sampled from a human donor in good health. Some clones in this sample may be carry-over from other donors' samples. The chain combines TRBV28 with TRBJ2-7. CDR3: CASNTERGSYEQYF.